This entry features one T cell receptor (beta chain) sequence. No cognate antigen has been identified for it. No quality values exist for individual bases; no much larger clone is one base distant. Libraries were prepared through the immunoSEQ multiplex PCR assay. The multiplex PCR relied on a mix of 60 forward primers for TCR Vbeta segments and 13 reverse primers for TCR Jbeta segments. The CDR3 region of rearranged TCR beta genes was amplified from genomic DNA by a multiplex PCR assay. The Illumina HiSeq System was used to sequence the amplified TCR beta libraries as 87-base-pair reads. As for the authors' bioinformatics: A later analysis tallied around 87 million unique TCR beta chains across the 660 or so repertoires, and some 10 million of those chains were shared by two or more donors. Raw reads were error-corrected and collapsed into unique sequences by a nearest-neighbor algorithm in which closely related sequences were merged to remove PCR and sequencing errors. To assign V, D and J gene segments, CDR3 sequences were aligned to IMGT reference sequences. For a sequence to be retained, a match of at least six nucleotides was required to both a V gene segment and a J gene segment. Rearrangements were classified as productive when the CDR3 lacked stop codons and remained in frame with V and J, and all other rearrangements were classified as non-productive. CDR3 was defined by IMGT convention, running from the second conserved V-encoded cysteine to the conserved J-encoded phenylalanine. The earlier analysis of about 590 of the donors excluded sequences that lacked an unambiguous match to a single V gene segment. In an earlier analysis of a few hundred of the donors, V segments were called functional above 56.7% productive rearrangements and were called segregating when the between-donor standard deviation exceeded 5%. A statistical classification framework was built to diagnose cytomegalovirus status from the catalog of TCR beta chain sequences. In a later analysis, V and J genes were assigned by comparing TCR nucleotide sequences against IMGT/GENE-DB human TR gene sequences. Using the TCRdist pipeline, a later analysis assigned CDR3 sequences along with most-parsimonious VDJ recombination scenarios. A later analysis defined each TCR beta chain by its CDR3 amino acid sequence plus V-gene family, and excluded reads lacking a unique V-gene family. In a later analysis, 500 to 700 highly shared, low-generation-probability nucleotide sequences were removed to address suspected cross-contamination and a sequencing artifact. In a later analysis, a clonal expansion index for each public chain was calculated from normalized within-repertoire ranks of inferred template counts. In a later analysis, generation probabilities were computed with a VDJ recombination model fitted to out-of-frame rearrangements, and the resulting probabilities were checked against IGoR. Hypergeometric tests were used in a later analysis to score TCR-TCR, TCR-HLA and TCR-CMV co-occurrence, with a repertoire-size bias correction applied to the TCR pairs. In a later analysis, false discovery rates were estimated by permuting HLA or CMV assignments 20 times. In a later analysis, co-occurring TCRs were grouped using DBSCAN, with TCRdist sequence similarity added in when clustering inside HLA-allele-positive subsets. Repertoires with fewer than 30,000 or more than 120,000 public chains, plus five repertoires with anomalous nucleotide sharing, were excluded from co-occurrence clustering. TCRdb's version of the immuneACCESS table is confined to in-frame rearrangements and falls short of the full clone set. An unresolved V gene accounts for under half of the shortfall where checked; the remainder is of unknown origin. Clonal size and the V and J genes are those of that table, whereas D and trimming came from the DNA. The sample table shows over 150,000 clones, and 75% to 90% are seen once. In total, the top ten clones hold 1.5% to 2% of the sample.

This sample is drawn from a study of cytomegalovirus exposure and HLA in healthy donors (dated by TCRdb to about 2017). Regarding the complete study: An earlier analysis of about 560 of the donors reported 250 to 350 Gb of sequence data and 90 million to 120 million unique TCR beta sequences obtained from approximately 180 million T cells. The study combined high-throughput TCR immunosequencing, statistical association of individual TCRs with disease status, and machine learning to predict cytomegalovirus infection status. Typing coverage varied by locus: roughly 620-630 donors for A, B, C, DRB1 and DQB1; roughly 500 for DQA1; some 610 for DPA1; more than 450 for DPB1. The study aimed to test whether signatures of past pathogen exposure could be identified by cataloging public T cell receptors. Roughly 300 gigabases of sequencing data and around 90 million unique TCR sequences made up an early release that covered 640 HLA-typed donors. In a later genetic analysis, genome-wide SNP genotypes for about three fifths of the roughly 670 donors were used, and that subset was treated as a discovery cohort. A later analysis re-examined previously published TCR beta repertoires from roughly 720 donors and added high-resolution HLA genotyping to investigate patterns of TCR occurrence. All discovery cohort repertoires had been generated on a single sequencing platform. Roughly 5 DR-DQ haplotypes were treated as single units for association and clustering because of strong linkage in the cohort. The T cell repertoires of 666 subjects were profiled by immunosequencing and related to cytomegalovirus serostatus. Among several hundred genotyped donors of the cohort, an average of around 220,000 unique TCR beta nucleotide sequences was sequenced per donor, of which about 19% were non-productive. Among the roughly 400 genotyped donors, approximately 82% belonged to the genetic ancestry cluster associated with self-reported Caucasian donors. Alongside the repertoire data, information on donor age, sex, ethnicity and CMV serostatus was compiled. To decide whether each TCR beta V gene segment behaved as functional or pseudogenic, an earlier analysis of over 500 of the donors relied on high-throughput TCR beta sequencing. Along with the roughly 700-subject first cohort, a separate validation cohort of over a hundred different subjects was used. Rather than using new phenotypic data, the later analysis identified candidate immune exposures from TCR beta sequences and from how often those sequences occurred across donors. HLA typing covered class I and class II loci at four-digit resolution. Results and caveats for the whole study, not just this receptor: The classifier was reported to diagnose cytomegalovirus status with high specificity and sensitivity in both the original and validation cohorts. The authors suggested that the approach could potentially be generalized to other disease states and immunological phenotypes. Roughly uniform sequencing depth across donors was assumed in presence/absence analyses, although this assumption may not hold. Roughly 15 rarely observed V segments, including chromosome 9 orphons, were excluded from the earlier analysis of almost 600 of the donors because counts were too low. A further reported finding was that TCR beta sequences accurately predicted the HLA-A and HLA-B alleles for most subjects in the first cohort. The only immune exposure information available for the cohort was CMV serostatus. Linkage disequilibrium might explain the correlated functional status among segregating V segments, but an unknown experimental factor could not be ruled out. Three of the identified cytomegalovirus-associated TCR beta chains were confirmed in vitro to be specific for cytomegalovirus antigens. V-gene and J-gene trimming of TCR beta chains was associated with a missense DCLRE1C variant in a later genetic analysis, and the association was replicated in an independent cohort. An earlier analysis of around 540 of the donors showed that most TCR beta V segments appeared in productive rearrangements either about 87% or about 30% of the time, which broadly matched IMGT annotations. Most TCR sequences were seen in very few donors, while some public TCRs were found in many individuals. Strong co-occurrence of HLA alleles, especially DR and DQ, made assigning TCR associations to individual alleles difficult. A cluster of highly shared sequence variants was judged likely to be a technical artifact of the sequencing pipeline. A total of fewer than 200 TCR beta chains were listed by the study as associated with cytomegalovirus. In a later analysis, most CMV-associated TCR beta chains were found to appear HLA-restricted, with HLA associations seemingly driven largely by CMV exposure. A later analysis reported that several top co-occurrence clusters appeared linked to parvovirus B19, influenza, CMV and Epstein-Barr virus. In a later analysis, TCR association rates were found to vary across HLA loci, with the most associated TCRs seen for DRB1 alleles and the fewest for HLA-C alleles. In a later analysis, some 18,000 TCR beta sequences were associated with specific HLA alleles at a false discovery rate of 0.05. In this cohort, only TCR beta chains were sequenced, and detectable features were limited by the absence of alpha or paired-chain data. Compared with equally common non-associated chains, HLA-associated TCR beta chains in a later analysis were more clonally expanded and had lower generation probabilities. Compared with the approximately 710-donor mean, donors in an Asian-associated ancestry cluster had fewer N-insertions in productive TCRs, according to a later genetic analysis. Because some donors lacked HLA typing at each locus, the association tests relied only on the typed subset.

In total, 600 or so healthy bone marrow donors made up the cohort. At the time of sampling, all cohort members were nominally healthy, though unrecorded immune exposures were likely present. The donor was CMV seronegative and was included in the group of 352 seronegative cohort members. Each donor provided a peripheral blood sample, and peripheral blood mononuclear cells were used for TCR beta sequencing. Genomic DNA extraction from the blood cell samples was performed with the Qiagen DNeasy Blood Extraction Kit. The TCR sequence derives from a man aged 50-60 years in good health and CMV-seronegative. Sequenced: PBMCs.

CDR3 reads: CASSPRGTDNTEAFF. The DNA reads as follows: TGTGCCAGCTCACCACGGGGGACAGATAACACTGAAGCTTTCTTT. The chain is made from TRBV18 and TRBJ1-1; a stretch of 7 junction bases matches TRBD1. V is pruned by 1 base and J by 2 bases, leaving 4 bases of the junction without a gene match. The CDR3, from cysteine to phenylalanine, totals 15 residues. Left in the record is the CDR3 DNA by itself, 45 bases read in frame from the first base. CDR1 and CDR2 were assigned from the germline V gene as KGHSH and LQKENI.